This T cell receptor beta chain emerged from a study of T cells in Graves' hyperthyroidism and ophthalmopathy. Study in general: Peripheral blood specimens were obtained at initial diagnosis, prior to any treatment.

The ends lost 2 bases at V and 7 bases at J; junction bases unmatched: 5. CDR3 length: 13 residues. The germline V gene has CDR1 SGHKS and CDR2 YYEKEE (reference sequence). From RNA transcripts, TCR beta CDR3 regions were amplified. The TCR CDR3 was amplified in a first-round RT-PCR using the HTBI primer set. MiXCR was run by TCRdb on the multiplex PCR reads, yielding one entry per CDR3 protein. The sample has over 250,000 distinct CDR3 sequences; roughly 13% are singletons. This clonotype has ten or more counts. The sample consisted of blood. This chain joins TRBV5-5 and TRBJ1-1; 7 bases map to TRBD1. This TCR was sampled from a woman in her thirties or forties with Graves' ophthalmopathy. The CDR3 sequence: CASSLDGTVEAFF. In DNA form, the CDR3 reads TGTGCCAGCAGCTTAGACGGGACAGTTGAAGCTTTCTTT.